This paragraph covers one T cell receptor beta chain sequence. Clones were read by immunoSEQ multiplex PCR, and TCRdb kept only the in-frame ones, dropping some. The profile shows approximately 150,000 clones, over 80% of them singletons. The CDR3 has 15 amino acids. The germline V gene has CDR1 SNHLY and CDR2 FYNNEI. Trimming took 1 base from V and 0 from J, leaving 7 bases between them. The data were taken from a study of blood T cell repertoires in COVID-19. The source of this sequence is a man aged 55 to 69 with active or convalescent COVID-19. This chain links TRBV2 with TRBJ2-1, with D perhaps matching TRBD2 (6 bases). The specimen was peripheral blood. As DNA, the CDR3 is TGTGCCAGCAGTGAAGAGGGAGGCTCCTACAATGAGCAGTTCTTC. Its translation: CASSEEGGSYNEQFF.